The clone carrying this T cell receptor (beta chain) was seen a few times. Its antigen is not known. Germline V gives CDR1 KGHSH, CDR2 LQKENI. V trimming: 3 bases; J trimming: 1 base; junction bases outside the gene matches: 1. The CDR3 is made up of 14 amino acids. The data derive from a study of cytomegalovirus exposure and HLA in healthy donors. Regarding the study as a whole: Using the classifier, cytomegalovirus status was reportedly diagnosed with high specificity and sensitivity. Upon later analysis, HLA-associated TCR beta chains proved more clonally expanded than other, equally common chains. Beyond CMV serostatus, there was no information to go on about immune exposure.

PCR employed 60 Vbeta and 13 Jbeta primers. Profiled with immunoSEQ multiplex PCR; TCRdb holds only in-frame clones, not every one. The table lists about 210,000 clones, roughly 80% of them singletons. The chain has TRBV18 and TRBJ1-1, with 8 nucleotides matching TRBD1. The material sequenced was PBMCs. This clonotype originated in a man younger than 45 in good health and CMV-seronegative. As DNA, the CDR3 is TGTGCCAGCTCACCGCAGGGGGCGAACACTGAAGCTTTCTTT. Amino acid sequence: CASSPQGANTEAFF.